This record covers a single TCR beta chain. The entry originates in a study of blood T cell repertoires in COVID-19. The overall study: The United States, Italy and Spain provided the acute and convalescent COVID-19 samples.

This CDR3 is 15 amino acids long. Trimming pared 2 bases from V and 7 bases from J, leaving 14 bases between. Looked up from germline, CDR1 is KGHSH and CDR2 is LQKENI. In the authors' methods: Counts of nucleated cells, estimated from reference gene primer amplification, were obtained. This table comes from immunoSEQ multiplex PCR, and its TCRdb copy is limited to in-frame clones, with some not included. The V and J calls and the clone size are those of that table, but D and trimming were determined from the DNA. The profile covers around 190,000 clones, with around 89% appearing a single time and approximately 4.5% taken by the ten largest.

The receptor comes from a human donor in a cohort sampled during active COVID-19. V is TRBV18 and J is TRBJ2-2; weak D call: TRBD1 (6 bases). The sample was peripheral blood. The DNA of the CDR3 is TGTGCCAGCTCACCAGGGGGCGGAATCGGCGGGGAGCTGTTTTTT. Protein sequence: CASSPGGGIGGELFF.